The clone carrying this TCR beta chain was picked up many times. Its target is unknown. This entry is derived from a study of Graves' ophthalmopathy and Graves' hyperthyroidism. Findings and caveats of the study: For separating ophthalmopathy from stable hyperthyroidism, a 13-signature model gave approximately 90% sensitivity and 80% to 84% specificity.

The TCR beta CDR3 regions underwent amplification from RNA transcripts. Second-round multiplex PCR came after a first-round RT-PCR that employed HTBI primers. TCRdb analysed the multiplex PCR reads with MiXCR anew, one entry per CDR3 protein. The sample records 300,000 to 450,000 distinct CDR3 sequences, about 15% being singletons. Newly diagnosed, the hyperthyroidism patients had under 2 months' duration and were aged 18 to 65. Uncontrolled infections, pregnancy, lactation or other autoimmune diseases led to patient exclusion. The V end lost 7 bases, the J end lost 3 bases, and 15 bases lay between the germline ends. This CDR3 spans 14 amino acids. CDR1 and CDR2 from the germline V gene are MNHNS and SASEGT.

The rearrangement uses TRBV6-1 and TRBJ1-1, with a weak D call TRBD1 (6 bases). This TCR derives from an adult woman with stable Graves' hyperthyroidism. Sample: peripheral blood. The CDR3, as DNA: TGTGCCAGCATGGAAGGGGGTGGGGACACTGAAGCTTTCTTT. It is translated as CASMEGGGDTEAFF.